Listed below are T cell receptor beta chains from one sample, sequenced in a study of glioma-infiltrating T cells after dendritic cell vaccination. The protocol was immunoSEQ multiplex PCR, while the TCRdb copy is restricted to in-frame clones and leaves out a portion. The sample has about 87,000 clones; around four fifths are singletons. Sequencing used blood, obtained after dendritic cell vaccination. These receptors all come from a human donor with glioblastoma. Both conserved end residues are part of each CDR3. Each record gives: D gene, clone size, V gene, J gene, CDR3 protein, CDR3 DNA. D genes are given only for firm matches. Size is stated for part of the rows, as once, few or many counts, or as a class when the clone is expanded.

TRBD1	NA	TRBV25-1	TRBJ2-5	CASSDSRTGPERETQYF	TGTGCCAGCAGCGACAGCCGGACAGGCCCGGAAAGGGAGACCCAGTACTTC
NA	NA	TRBV7-3	TRBJ2-7	CASSMGGSSYEQYF	TGTGCCAGCAGCATGGGAGGCAGCTCCTACGAGCAGTACTTC
NA	NA	TRBV5-1	TRBJ2-7	CASSLQGRGEKDEQYF	TGCGCCAGCAGCTTGCAGGGGAGGGGGGAGAAGGACGAGCAGTACTTC
TRBD2	NA	TRBV25-1	TRBJ2-1	CASSVTSANEQFF	TGTGCCAGCAGTGTAACTAGCGCCAATGAGCAGTTCTTC
NA	NA	TRBV7-2	TRBJ2-5	CASSLYTSEETQYF	TGTGCCAGCAGCCTCTATACTAGTGAGGAGACCCAGTACTTC
TRBD1	once	TRBV7-9	TRBJ1-1	CASRGQGPEAFF	TGTGCCAGCAGGGGACAGGGACCTGAAGCTTTCTTT
TRBD1	NA	TRBV11-2	TRBJ2-2	CASHNQNRGQGGTGELFF	TGTGCCAGCCACAACCAAAACCGGGGACAGGGTGGCACCGGGGAGCTGTTTTTT
TRBD1	NA	TRBV7-2	TRBJ2-1	CASSRLDRGYNEQFF	TGTGCCAGCAGCCGACTGGACAGGGGGTACAATGAGCAGTTCTTC
TRBD1	NA	TRBV19	TRBJ1-2	CATRDSNYGYTF	TGTGCCACCCGGGACAGTAACTATGGCTACACCTTC
NA	NA	TRBV19	TRBJ1-4	CASSIGTSFFRLFF	TGTGCCAGTAGTATCGGGACATCTTTCTTCAGACTGTTTTTT
NA	NA	TRBV21-1	TRBJ2-7	CASSAPGQGRYEQYF	TGTGCCAGCAGCGCCCCGGGACAGGGGAGGTACGAGCAGTACTTC
TRBD1	NA	TRBV7-2	TRBJ1-2	CASSATGVDGYTF	TGTGCCAGCAGCGCGACAGGGGTGGATGGCTACACCTTC
TRBD1	NA	TRBV29-1	TRBJ2-4	CSVGTDSNIQYF	TGCAGCGTGGGGACAGACTCTAACATTCAGTACTTC
NA	NA	TRBV14	TRBJ2-7	CASSPLSAGTYEQYF	TGTGCCAGCAGCCCGCTTTCGGCCGGGACTTACGAGCAGTACTTC
NA	NA	TRBV19	TRBJ1-1	CASSIGSPGETSEAFF	TGTGCCAGTAGTATAGGGAGCCCGGGGGAAACGTCTGAAGCTTTCTTT
TRBD1	NA	TRBV18	TRBJ2-5	CASSPGQGVSETQYF	TGTGCCAGCTCACCGGGACAGGGGGTTTCGGAGACCCAGTACTTC
TRBD1	NA	TRBV5-6	TRBJ2-7	CASSPTGAYEQYF	TGTGCCAGCAGCCCGACAGGGGCCTACGAGCAGTACTTC
NA	NA	TRBV5-6	TRBJ2-6	CASSHLDRQSYSGANVLTF	TGTGCCAGCAGCCATCTAGACAGGCAGTCATACTCTGGGGCCAACGTCCTGACTTTC
TRBD1	NA	TRBV6-1	TRBJ1-2	CASSLGQGFYGYTF	TGTGCCAGCAGTCTCGGACAGGGGTTTTATGGCTACACCTTC
NA	NA	TRBV5-4	TRBJ1-1	CASSLAGPLTEAFF	TGTGCCAGCAGCTTGGCAGGCCCACTCACTGAAGCTTTCTTT
NA	NA	TRBV5-1	TRBJ1-1	CASSLLGRGYLNTEAFF	TGCGCCAGCAGCTTGCTGGGCAGGGGTTACCTGAACACTGAAGCTTTCTTT
TRBD2	NA	TRBV7-2	TRBJ2-3	CASSLTSGGATDTQYF	TGTGCCAGCAGCTTAACTAGCGGGGGGGCTACAGATACGCAGTATTTT
TRBD1	NA	TRBV2	TRBJ2-2	CASRPQQGADTGELFF	TGTGCCAGCAGACCTCAACAGGGGGCAGACACCGGGGAGCTGTTTTTT
NA	NA	TRBV30	TRBJ1-1	CAWSDLQGPNTEAFF	TGTGCCTGGAGTGATCTACAGGGACCGAACACTGAAGCTTTCTTT
NA	NA	TRBV6-6	TRBJ1-5	CASTTGSMPQHF	TGTGCCAGCACCACAGGGTCCATGCCCCAGCATTTT
TRBD2	NA	TRBV29-1	TRBJ2-1	CSVLRGGNGEQFF	TGCAGCGTTTTGCGGGGGGGCAACGGTGAGCAGTTCTTC
NA	few	TRBV6-6	TRBJ1-5	CASSTDEAQHF	TGTGCCAGCAGTACGGATGAGGCCCAGCATTTT
TRBD2	NA	TRBV9	TRBJ2-3	CASSVGTSGQLDTQYF	TGTGCCAGCAGCGTAGGGACTAGCGGACAATTAGATACGCAGTATTTT
NA	few	TRBV5-1	TRBJ2-2	CASSLSGGSNTGELFF	TGCGCCAGCAGCTTGAGTGGCGGGTCGAACACCGGGGAGCTGTTTTTT
NA	NA	TRBV7-9	TRBJ1-1	CASSFRGPEAFF	TGTGCCAGCAGCTTCAGGGGTCCTGAAGCTTTCTTT
NA	NA	TRBV27	TRBJ1-2	CAGSGGGGGYTF	TGTGCCGGCAGCGGGGGGGGCGGGGGCTACACCTTC
TRBD1	NA	TRBV2	TRBJ2-1	CASSEGAPGQAGNEQFF	TGTGCCAGCAGTGAAGGGGCCCCAGGACAGGCAGGCAATGAGCAGTTCTTC
TRBD2	NA	TRBV9	TRBJ2-1	CASSGLAGGYNEQFF	TGTGCCAGCAGCGGGTTAGCGGGGGGGTACAATGAGCAGTTCTTC